The following is a T cell receptor beta chain sequence with its context. What antigen it recognizes has not been identified. The record originates from a study of cytomegalovirus exposure and HLA in healthy donors (dated by TCRdb to the late 2010s). Describing the broader study: In an earlier analysis of under 750 of the donors, around 290 Gb of sequence data and 117 million unique TCR beta sequences from 150 million to 200 million T cells were reported. The T cell repertoires of some 700 subjects were profiled by immunosequencing and related to cytomegalovirus serostatus. A later analysis re-examined previously published TCR beta repertoires from around 670 donors and added high-resolution HLA genotyping to investigate patterns of TCR occurrence. Roughly five DR-DQ haplotypes were treated as single units for association and clustering because of strong linkage in the cohort. The genetic ancestry cluster associated with self-reported Caucasian donors included 81% of the 300 to 450 genotyped donors. An earlier analysis of roughly 580 of the donors used high-throughput TCR beta sequencing to judge whether each TCR beta V gene segment behaved as functional or pseudogenic. In a later genetic analysis, genome-wide SNP genotypes for about three fifths of the 666 donors were used, and that subset was treated as a discovery cohort. An early release covering some 640 HLA-typed donors comprised about 290 gigabases of sequencing data and roughly 86 million unique TCR sequences. Every repertoire in the discovery cohort had been generated on one and the same sequencing platform. In the later analysis, no new phenotypic data were used to find candidate immune exposures; instead, reliance was placed on TCR beta sequences and their occurrence across donors. The study aimed to test whether cataloging public T cell receptors could reveal signatures of past pathogen exposure. Class I and class II HLA loci were covered by the typing at four-digit resolution. Alongside the repertoire data, information on donor age, sex, ethnicity and CMV serostatus was compiled. Besides the first cohort of more than 650 subjects, a separate validation cohort made up of roughly 130 different subjects was used. The study combined high-throughput TCR immunosequencing, statistical association of individual TCRs with disease status, and machine learning to predict cytomegalovirus infection status. Typing coverage varied by locus: about 620-630 donors for A, B, C, DRB1 and DQB1; approximately 500 for DQA1; more than 600 for DPA1; under 490 for DPB1. Among about 370 genotyped donors of the cohort, an average of around 240,000 unique TCR beta nucleotide sequences was sequenced per donor, of which about 19% were non-productive. Study-wide conclusions, independent of this receptor: A cluster of highly shared sequence variants was judged likely to represent a technical artifact of the sequencing pipeline. For the cohort, immune exposure information was limited to CMV serostatus. Linkage disequilibrium might explain the correlated functional status among segregating V segments, but an unknown experimental factor could not be excluded. Several of the top co-occurrence clusters appeared to be linked to parvovirus B19, influenza, CMV and Epstein-Barr virus, according to a later analysis. The classifier was reported to diagnose cytomegalovirus status with high specificity and sensitivity in both the original cohort and the validation cohort. A further reported finding was that TCR beta sequences accurately predicted the HLA-A and HLA-B alleles for most subjects in the first cohort. A later genetic analysis reported fewer N-insertions in productive TCRs among donors in an Asian-associated ancestry cluster than the roughly 700-donor mean. In a later analysis, HLA-associated TCR beta chains were found to be more clonally expanded and to have lower generation probabilities than equally common non-associated chains. According to the authors, the approach could potentially be generalized to other disease states and immunological phenotypes. While some public TCRs were present in many individuals, most TCR sequences turned up only very rarely across donors. In vitro tests confirmed that three of the cytomegalovirus-associated TCR beta chains recognize cytomegalovirus antigens. The presence/absence analyses assumed that sequencing depth was roughly uniform across donors, and that assumption may not be true. When HLA alleles, especially DR and DQ, strongly co-occurred, TCR associations were difficult to assign to individual alleles. The study gave a list of about 150 TCR beta chains associated with cytomegalovirus. According to a later analysis, TCR association rates differed among HLA loci, with DRB1 alleles showing the most associated TCRs and HLA-C alleles showing the fewest. HLA typing was unavailable for some donors at each locus, so association tests used only the typed subset. In a later genetic analysis, a missense DCLRE1C variant was associated with V-gene and J-gene trimming of TCR beta chains, and the association was replicated in an independent cohort. Broadly in line with IMGT annotations, most TCR beta V segments showed up in productive rearrangements about 87% or about 30% of the time in an earlier analysis of a few hundred of the donors. According to a later analysis, most CMV-associated TCR beta chains appeared to be HLA-restricted, and the HLA associations seemed to be driven largely by CMV exposure. At a false discovery rate of 0.05, a later analysis linked around 17,000 TCR beta sequences to specific HLA alleles. Because counts were too low, seventeen rarely observed V segments, including chromosome 9 orphons, were excluded from the earlier analysis of 587 of the donors. Some IMGT-functional V segments, including TRBV6-2 and TRBV6-3, could not be distinguished by the 87-base-pair reads and were therefore excluded. This cohort had only TCR beta chains sequenced, and the lack of alpha or paired-chain data limited which features could be detected.

CDR1 and CDR2 were assigned from the germline V gene as SNHLY and FYNNEI. The CDR3 runs 13 amino acids, cysteine and phenylalanine included. The entry retains the CDR3 DNA only, 39 bases that are in frame from base 1. Cut back by 3 bases and 1 base, the V and J ends lie 6 bases apart. Library method: the immunoSEQ multiplex PCR assay. A mixture of 60 forward primers for TCR Vbeta segments and 13 reverse primers for TCR Jbeta segments was used in the multiplex PCR. The CDR3 region of rearranged TCR beta genes was amplified from genomic DNA with a multiplex PCR assay. Amplified TCR beta libraries were sequenced as 87-base-pair reads on the Illumina HiSeq System. In the authors' own workflow: Across the 600 to 700 repertoires, a later analysis counted approximately 75 million unique TCR beta chains, about 10 million of which were shared by at least two donors. Raw reads were error-corrected and collapsed into unique sequences by a nearest-neighbor algorithm in which closely related sequences were merged to remove PCR and sequencing errors. Alignment of CDR3 sequences to IMGT reference sequences was used to assign V, D and J gene segments. For a sequence to be retained, at least a six-nucleotide match to both a V gene segment and a J gene segment was required. Rearrangements were classified as productive when the CDR3 lacked stop codons and remained in frame with V and J, and all other rearrangements were classified as non-productive. Following IMGT convention, CDR3 was defined as the stretch from the second conserved V-encoded cysteine to the conserved J-encoded phenylalanine. Sequences without an unambiguous match to a single V gene segment were excluded from the earlier analysis of about 640 of the donors. An earlier analysis of fewer than 650 of the donors classified V segments as functional when productive rearrangements were above 56.7% and as segregating when the standard deviation between donors was above 5%. A statistical classification framework was developed to diagnose cytomegalovirus status using the catalog of TCR beta chain sequences. A later analysis assigned V and J genes by comparing TCR nucleotide sequences with IMGT/GENE-DB human TR gene sequences. A later analysis assigned CDR3 sequences and most-parsimonious VDJ recombination scenarios with the TCRdist pipeline. In a later analysis, each TCR beta chain was defined by its CDR3 amino acid sequence together with its V-gene family, and reads without a unique V-gene family were excluded. A later analysis removed 550 to 700 highly shared, low-generation-probability nucleotide sequences to deal with suspected cross-contamination and a sequencing artifact. A later analysis calculated a clonal expansion index for each public chain from normalized within-repertoire ranks of inferred template counts. In a later analysis, generation probabilities were computed using a VDJ recombination model fitted to out-of-frame rearrangements, and the results were checked against IGoR. Hypergeometric tests were used in a later analysis to score TCR-TCR, TCR-HLA and TCR-CMV co-occurrence, with a repertoire-size bias correction applied to the TCR pairs. A later analysis estimated false discovery rates by permuting HLA or CMV assignments 20 times. In a later analysis, co-occurring TCRs were grouped with DBSCAN, and TCRdist sequence similarity was added when clustering was performed within HLA-allele-positive subsets. Co-occurrence clustering excluded repertoires with fewer than 30,000 or more than 120,000 public chains, plus five with anomalous nucleotide sharing. Entries here come from immuneACCESS through TCRdb and include only in-frame sequences with V and J called. Some clones fail to appear in such tables; in the studies checked, an unresolved V gene covers under half of the shortfall, and the cause of the remainder is unknown. The D gene and trimming were derived from the DNA, and the V and J assignments and clone size from that table. The table for this sample shows around 120,000 clones. 0.5% to 0.7% of the sample is in the top ten clones.

The cohort consisted of approximately 690 healthy bone marrow donors. At the time of sampling, all cohort members were nominally healthy, though unrecorded immune exposures were likely present. The donor was CMV seronegative and was included in the group of approximately 350 seronegative cohort members. A peripheral blood sample was collected from each donor, and TCR beta sequencing was performed on peripheral blood mononuclear cells. Genomic DNA extraction from the blood cell samples was performed with the Qiagen DNeasy Blood Extraction Kit. Sequences were obtained from PBMCs. Recombination joined TRBV2 with TRBJ1-1; no confident D gene assignment can be made. The TCR sequence derives from a man aged 45 to 65 in good health and CMV-seronegative. For the CDR3, the sequence is CASSEAPNTEAFF. Here is the DNA: TGTGCCAGCAGTGAGGCCCCGAACACTGAAGCTTTCTTT. The CDR3, completed at both ends by the reference TRBV2 and TRBJ1-1 genes, gives the full variable domain EPEVTQTPSHQVTQMGQEVILRCVPISNHLYFYWYRQILGQKVEFLVSFYNNEISEKSEIFDDQFSVERPDGSNFTLKIRSTKLEDSAMYFCASSEAPNTEAFFGQGTRLTVV.